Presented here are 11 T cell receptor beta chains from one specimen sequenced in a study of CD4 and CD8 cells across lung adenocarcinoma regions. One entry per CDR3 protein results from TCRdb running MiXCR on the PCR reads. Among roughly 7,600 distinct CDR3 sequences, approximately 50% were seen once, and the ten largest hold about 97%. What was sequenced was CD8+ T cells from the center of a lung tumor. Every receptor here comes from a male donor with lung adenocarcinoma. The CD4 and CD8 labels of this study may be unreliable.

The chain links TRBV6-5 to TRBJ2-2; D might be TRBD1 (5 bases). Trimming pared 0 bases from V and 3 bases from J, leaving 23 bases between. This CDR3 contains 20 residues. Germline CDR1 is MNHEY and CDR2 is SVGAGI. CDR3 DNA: TGTGCCAGCAGTTACTCGGGTCCAGGGCTTACAACGATCTACACCGGGGAGCTGTTTTTT. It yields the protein CASSYSGPGLTTIYTGELFF.

The CDR3: CASSLGGGNTIYF. The CDR3 DNA follows: TGTGCCAGCAGTCTCGGGGGAGGAAACACCATATATTTT. The J gene is TRBJ1-3, the V gene TRBV6-1; possible D gene TRBD1, 5 bases. The CDR3 is 13 amino acids. Trimming stripped 5 bases from V and 4 bases from J, with 9 bases between. Germline CDR1 and CDR2: MNHNS and SASEGT.

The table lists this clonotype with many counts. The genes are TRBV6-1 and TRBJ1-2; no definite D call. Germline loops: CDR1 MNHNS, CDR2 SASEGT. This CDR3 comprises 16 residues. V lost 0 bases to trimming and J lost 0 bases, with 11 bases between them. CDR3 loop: CASSEALLLANYGYTF. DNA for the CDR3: TGTGCCAGCAGTGAAGCTCTACTGCTAGCTAACTATGGCTACACCTTC.

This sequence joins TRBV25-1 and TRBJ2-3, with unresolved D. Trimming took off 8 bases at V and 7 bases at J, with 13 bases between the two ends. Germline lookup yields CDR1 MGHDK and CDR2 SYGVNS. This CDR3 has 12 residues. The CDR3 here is CASGPWGNTQYF. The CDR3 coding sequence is TGTGCCAGCGGACCCTGGGGAAATACGCAGTATTTT.

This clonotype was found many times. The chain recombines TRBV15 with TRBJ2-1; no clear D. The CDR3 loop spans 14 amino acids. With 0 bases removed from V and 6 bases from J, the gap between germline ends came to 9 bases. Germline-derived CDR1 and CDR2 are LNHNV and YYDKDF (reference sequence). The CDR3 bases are TGTGCCACCAGCAGAGACCGCGAGTTCAATGAGCAGTTCTTC. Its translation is CATSRDREFNEQFF.

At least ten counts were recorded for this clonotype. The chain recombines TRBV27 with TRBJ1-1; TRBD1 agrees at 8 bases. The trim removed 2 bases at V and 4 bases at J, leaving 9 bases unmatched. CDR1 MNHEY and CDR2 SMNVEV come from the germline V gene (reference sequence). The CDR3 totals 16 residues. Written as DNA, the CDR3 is TGTGCCAGCAGTTTAACCCCTACAGGGGGTCGCACTGAAGCTTTCTTT. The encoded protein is CASSLTPTGGRTEAFF.

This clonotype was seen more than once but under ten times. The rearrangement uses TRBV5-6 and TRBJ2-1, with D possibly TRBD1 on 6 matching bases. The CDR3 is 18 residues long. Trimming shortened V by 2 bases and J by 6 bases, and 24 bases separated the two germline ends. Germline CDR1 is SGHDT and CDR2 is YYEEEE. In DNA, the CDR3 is TGTGCCAGCAGCTTTGGTGCAGGGGCCCCCCAAGGAGGCAATGAGCAGTTCTTC. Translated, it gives CASSFGAGAPQGGNEQFF.

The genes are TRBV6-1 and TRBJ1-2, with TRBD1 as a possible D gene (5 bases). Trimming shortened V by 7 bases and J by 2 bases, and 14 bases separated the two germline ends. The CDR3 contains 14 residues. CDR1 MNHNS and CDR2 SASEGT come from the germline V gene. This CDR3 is CASTIEEGNYGYTF. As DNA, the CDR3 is TGTGCCAGCACCATCGAGGAGGGGAACTATGGCTACACCTTC.

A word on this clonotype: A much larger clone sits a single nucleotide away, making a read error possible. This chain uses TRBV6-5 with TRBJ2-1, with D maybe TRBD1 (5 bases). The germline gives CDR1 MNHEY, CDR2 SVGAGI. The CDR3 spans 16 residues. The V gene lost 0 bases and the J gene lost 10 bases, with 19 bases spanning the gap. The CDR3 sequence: CASSYSPPPGPGEQFF. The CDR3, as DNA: TGTGCCAGCAGTTACTCTCCCCCCCCAGGGCCCGGCGAGCAGTTCTTC.

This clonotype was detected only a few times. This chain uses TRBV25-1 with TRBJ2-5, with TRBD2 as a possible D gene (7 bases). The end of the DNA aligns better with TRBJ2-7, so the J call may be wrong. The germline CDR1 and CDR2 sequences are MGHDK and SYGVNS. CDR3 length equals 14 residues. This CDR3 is CASTMGGRRNEQYF. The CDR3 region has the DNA TGTGCCAGCACCATGGGGGGGCGCAGGAACGAGCAGTACTTC.

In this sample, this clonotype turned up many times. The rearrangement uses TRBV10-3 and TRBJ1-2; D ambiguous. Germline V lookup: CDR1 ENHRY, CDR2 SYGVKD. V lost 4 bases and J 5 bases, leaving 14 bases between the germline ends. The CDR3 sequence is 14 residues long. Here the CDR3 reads CAISGRSPDYGYTF. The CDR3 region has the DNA TGTGCCATCAGTGGGCGAAGCCCGGATTATGGCTACACCTTC.